This T cell receptor (beta chain) was sequenced during a study of T-cell memory formation after mild COVID-19 (dated by TCRdb to about 2021). Regarding the complete study: Most TCR sequence clusters were specific to one of the two donors. Two young, previously healthy adult volunteers, one female and one male, were included in the cohort. T-cell clones expanding and contracting after mild COVID-19 in two donors were tracked by longitudinal TCRalpha and TCRbeta repertoire sequencing.

Sequencer: Illumina NovaSeq 6000. cDNA libraries for TCRalpha and TCRbeta were prepared by 5'RACE using constant-segment primers, with sample barcodes and unique molecular identifiers added. Trizol reagent was used to extract RNA from every sample. Amplification of the libraries took two PCR steps, and the second step added a second sample barcode plus Illumina TruSeq adapters. The libraries were sequenced on an Illumina NovaSeq using 2 x 150 bp paired-end reads. The authors processed their data as follows. With migec v1.2.7, reads were demultiplexed and then collapsed into UMI-guided consensus sequences. With mixcr v2.1.11, UMI consensuses were aligned to TRA and TRB V and J templates and assembled into clonotypes. A clonotype was counted as expanded or contracted only if both edgeR and NoisET called the change significant, with noise models trained on biological replicates. For edgeR calls, the thresholds were a false discovery rate-adjusted p below 0.01 and a log2 fold-change of 1. PCA with hierarchical clustering of max-normalized trajectories of the 1000 most abundant clonotypes was used as exploratory dynamics analysis. Separately sequenced CD4+ and CD8+ repertoires were used to assign a CD4 or CD8 phenotype to each responding clone. In TCRdb, the public reads were trimmed at Q25 with fastp and aligned with MiXCR, with productive beta chains retained. Each record represents a unique CDR3 protein, reported with the most common genes and DNA among its rows. The V and J calls follow TCRdb's processing rather than the paper's. The sample table holds some 180,000 distinct CDR3 sequences, of which under 20% were seen once. Around 3.9% of the sample goes to the ten largest clones.

Ficoll-Paque density gradient centrifugation was used to isolate PBMCs. Points the paper makes about the study in general: From day 15 to 85, contracting clones showed balanced CD4/CD8 phenotypes, whereas a second wave of clones that expanded from day 15 to 37 leaned towards CD4+. SARS-CoV-2 specificity was not confirmed for the second-wave clones peaking on day 37. The detection of some responding clones in pre-infection memory suggests that pre-existing cross-reactive memory T cells joined the SARS-CoV-2 response. Contracting CD4+ clones were found mainly in CM and EM memory subsets, while CD8+ clones were enriched in EMRA. The study included only a couple of mild cases, and larger cohorts that include severe cases with pre-infection samples were judged to be necessary.

Ten or more counts support this clonotype. Its antigen is not yet known. No per-base quality is available; no much larger clone lies one base away. From the cysteine up to the phenylalanine, the CDR3 has a length of 16 residues. Only CDR3 DNA is held: 48 bases, read in frame from base 1. The V end gives up 2 bases and the J end 4 bases, leaving 4 bases in the junction not matched to a gene. Based on the germline V gene, the CDR1 and CDR2 sequences are MNHEY and SVGEGT. The TCR originated in a man between 18 and 35 years old who had mild COVID-19 (a few samples of this study predate the infection). The sample titles of this study are shuffled in the database, so cell type and time point are left out; the donor was told from shared clones. Sequences were obtained from PBMCs or a T cell subset sorted from them (not recorded which). The rearrangement joined TRBV6-2 or TRBV6-3 to TRBJ2-1, with 11 central nucleotides matching TRBD2. The encoded CDR3 is CASSYLAGGIYNEQFF. Here is the DNA: TGTGCCAGCAGTTACCTAGCGGGGGGTATATACAATGAGCAGTTCTTC.